What follows is one T cell receptor (beta chain) and its context. Using immunoSEQ multiplex PCR, the repertoire was profiled, and TCRdb retains in-frame clones only, with some absent. The sample has over 200,000 clones, under 90% seen once. This entry comes from a study of blood T cell repertoires in COVID-19. The CDR3 has 14 amino acids. CDR1 LGHNT and CDR2 FRNRAP come from the germline V gene. V lost 4 bases, J lost 0 bases, and 4 bases lay in between. Symptom resolution, clearance, or two negative PCRs marked donors in Cohort 3 as recovered. The rearrangement links TRBV12-5 to TRBJ2-6; D is uncertain. The sequenced sample was PBMCs or T cells enriched from blood (not recorded which). The TCR was taken from a man between 60 and 75 years old who had recovered from COVID-19. This CDR3 is CASGSSSGANVLTF. The CDR3 bases are TGTGCTAGTGGTTCGAGCTCTGGGGCCAACGTCCTGACTTTC.